Listed below are T cell receptor beta chains from one sample, sequenced in a study of shared clonotypes between healthy human individuals. The method was immunoSEQ multiplex PCR; TCRdb's version includes in-frame clones alone and lacks a portion of them. The sample contains roughly 2.6 million clones, more than 90% of which appear only once. Sequenced material: naive CD4+ T cells sorted from blood. The receptors were sampled from a man aged 18-30 years in good health. CDR3s leave out the opening cysteine and the closing phenylalanine or tryptophan. Each record gives: V gene, clone size, CDR3 protein. Size values are once, few and many counts, or a class for expanded clones, and some rows have none.

TRBV5-5 | . | ASSLGWGGPEAF
TRBV7-6 | . | ASSPTGTGGTEAF
TRBV11-2 | . | ASSLVAGYGYEQY
TRBV25-1 | few | ASSASVGRYNSPLH
TRBV2 | . | ASRAREGQPQH
TRBV10-3 | . | AIGVGSGNTIY
TRBV25-1 | . | ASSEGGRGRANEKLF
TRBV19 | . | ASRDRGPFDEAF
TRBV6-5 | . | ASSSSGSRSYEQY
TRBV19 | . | ASSMGTSAFIEQF
TRBV27 | . | ASSSRTGNRFQPQH
TRBV19 | . | ASSIDLGAGGKNEQF
TRBV5-4 | . | ASSLRWGGSYGYT
TRBV25-1 | . | ASTQLGRDEQY
TRBV5-1 | . | ASRDGSGNTIY
TRBV2 | . | ASSGEVLQETQY
TRBV19 | . | ASSARDRGNYGYT
TRBV19 | . | ASSSTGHEQY
TRBV6-1 | . | ASSGGQTYQETQY
TRBV15 | . | ATSRDGTSAYNEQF
TRBV28 | . | ASSLTRTGHEQY
TRBV30 | . | AWRPGQQQETQY
TRBV6-1 | . | ASSDGDNQPQH
TRBV10-3 | . | AISPPGETQY
TRBV16 | . | ASSLGLLASGANVLT
TRBV14 | . | ASSLGQGRGSPLH
TRBV5-4 | . | ASSRRGGDETQY
TRBV5-1 | . | ASSSGQGVGYGYT
TRBV10-1 | . | ASSESVGRRHEQY
TRBV4-3 | . | ASSRGLAALSYEQY
TRBV18 | . | ASSPPSGGTSYNEQF
TRBV10-3 | few | AIARGNEQY
TRBV6-5 | . | ASSYLGAGELF
TRBV9 | . | ASSVVPIAGGRPDTQY
TRBV30 | . | AWSLAGGYNEQF
TRBV12-5 | . | ASGFEGRLLGYT
TRBV11-2 | . | ASSPPFLDRVGEQY
TRBV18 | . | ASSPPGTAQETQY
TRBV7-9 | once | ASSLGTGRGSEQF
TRBV11-2 | . | ASSFLHSDIQY
TRBV2 | . | ASSFRGSPLH
TRBV5-1 | . | ATRLGTETQY
TRBV10-3 | . | AISGSLGLAGPNTDTQY
TRBV30 | . | AWSVVGWTDTQY
TRBV4-1 | . | ASSQLQGVETQY
TRBV2 | once | ASSEGYSYNEQF
TRBV5-1 | . | ASSLAGGTNEKLF
TRBV20-1 | . | SARPSYEQY
TRBV11-2 | . | ASNLQGTFTEAF
TRBV28 | once | ASSFGKGSAGQY
TRBV19 | . | ASKGQLFNTGELF
TRBV14 | . | ASSLTTDTQY
TRBV30 | . | AWRGQGVAYGYT
TRBV30 | . | AWSVDYSMGEQY
TRBV25-1 | . | ASSLLGGYT